The 23 T cell receptor beta chains below come from one sample, sequenced in a study of blood T cell repertoires in COVID-19. Profiled with immunoSEQ multiplex PCR; TCRdb holds only in-frame clones, not every one. The sample lists about 210,000 clones; about 81% were seen once. Sequenced material: PBMCs or T cells enriched from blood (not recorded which). Receptors originate from a middle-aged man who had recovered from COVID-19.

The table lists this clone with a count of one. J is TRBJ1-4 and V is TRBV5-1; D is possibly TRBD1 (5 bases). The V gene lost 4 bases and the J gene lost 4 bases, with 20 bases spanning the gap. CDR1 is SGHRS and CDR2 is YFSETQ in the germline V gene. This CDR3 comprises 17 residues. In nucleotides, the CDR3 is TGCGCCAGCAGCCCCCGGGACTCCACGAACCTTAATGAAAAACTGTTTTTT. Its protein is CASSPRDSTNLNEKLFF.

This chain joins TRBV27 and TRBJ1-2; D not resolved. Trimming stripped 1 base from V and 3 bases from J, with 12 bases between. Per the germline V gene, CDR1 is MNHEY and CDR2 is SMNVEV (reference sequence). The CDR3 runs 15 residues. CDR3 loop: CASSLFYPGHYGYTF. CDR3 sequence (DNA): TGTGCCAGCAGTTTATTCTATCCAGGCCACTATGGCTACACCTTC.

The genes are TRBV3-1 (or the pseudogene TRBV3-2) and TRBJ1-3; 8 positions match TRBD1. Germline V gives CDR1 LGHDT, CDR2 YNNKEL (reference sequence). The CDR3 extends over 15 amino acids. V trimming: 5 bases; J trimming: 4 bases; junction bases outside the gene matches: 7. CDR3 in DNA: TGTGCCAGCAGCTCCAGGGGGCCGCGAGGAAACACCATATATTTT. Protein product: CASSSRGPRGNTIYF.

The sample holds a few counts of this clone. The genes are TRBV4-1 and TRBJ1-2; no definite D call. Germline V gene lookup returns CDR1 MGHRA and CDR2 YSYEKL. The V end lost 1 base, the J end lost 3 bases, and 12 bases lay between the germline ends. The CDR3 covers 15 residues. In DNA, the CDR3 is TGCGCCAGCAGCCAAGGAGTAGGGCGGGACTATGGCTACACCTTC. Its protein product is CASSQGVGRDYGYTF.

The rearrangement joins TRBV21-1 to TRBJ2-1; TRBD2 was called by the table and not checked on the DNA. TRBV21-1 is flagged as a pseudogene. CDR3 length equals 13 residues. CDR3 residues: CASSNMGGDEQFF. The CDR3 DNA reads as TGTGCCAGCAGCAACATGGGGGGGGATGAGCAGTTCTTC.

The chain combines TRBV2 with TRBJ1-1; perhaps TRBD1 as D (5 bases). From germline, CDR1 is SNHLY and CDR2 FYNNEI. V gave up 6 bases and J gave up 11 bases, with 13 bases separating them. The CDR3 length is 11 residues. The DNA of the CDR3 is TGTGCCAGCAGGATCACAGGAGGGGCTTTCTTT. The encoded protein is CASRITGGAFF.

The chain carries TRBV2 and TRBJ1-6, with TRBD1 as a possible D gene (5 bases). CDR1 SNHLY and CDR2 FYNNEI come from the germline V gene. V gave up 6 bases and J gave up 8 bases, with 11 bases separating them. The CDR3 length is 13 residues. The CDR3 here is CASSRQGDSPLHF. The CDR3 nucleotides are TGTGCCAGCAGCCGGCAGGGCGATTCACCCCTCCACTTT.

This clone has a handful of counts. V usage is TRBV2 and J usage is TRBJ1-2; TRBD1 matches 7 bases. The V and J ends lost 4 bases and 0 bases, in that order; junction bases with no gene match: 8. The CDR3 extends over 16 amino acids. Per germline, CDR1 SNHLY and CDR2 FYNNEI. CDR3 nucleotides: TGTGCCAGCAGTGCCGACAGGGAAAAAACTAACTATGGCTACACCTTC. Its translation is CASSADREKTNYGYTF.

The chain is built from TRBV27 and TRBJ2-7; TRBD1 agrees at 8 bases. The CDR3 loop spans 12 amino acids. Germline CDR1 reads MNHEY; CDR2 reads SMNVEV (reference sequence). The V gene end was trimmed by 8 bases and the J gene end by 6 bases; junction bases not matched to a gene: 6. The CDR3 reads CASLGQGPEQYF. The CDR3 DNA follows: TGTGCCAGCCTCGGACAGGGTCCCGAGCAGTACTTC.

This chain joins TRBV5-4 and TRBJ2-7; tentative D call: TRBD1 (6 bases). This CDR3 has 12 residues. Deletions cut 5 bases from V and 5 bases from J, with 11 bases between. Germline loops: CDR1 SGHNT, CDR2 YYREEE (reference sequence). CDR3 loop: CASRQDSHEQYF. The CDR3 DNA reads TGTGCCAGCAGACAGGACAGCCACGAGCAGTACTTC.

The V gene is TRBV7-2, the J gene TRBJ1-6; D may be TRBD1 (5 bases). Germline V lookup: CDR1 SGHTA, CDR2 FQGNSA. Trimming shortened V by 5 bases and J by 0 bases, and 11 bases separated the two germline ends. CDR3 size: 16 residues. The CDR3 nucleotides are TGTGCCAGCAGCGGGGGGGGGAGCTCCTATAATTCACCCCTCCACTTT. This codes for CASSGGGSSYNSPLHF.

The rearrangement links TRBV5-1 to TRBJ2-3; TRBD2 matches 12 bases. The germline V gene has CDR1 SGHRS and CDR2 YFSETQ. The CDR3 extends over 15 amino acids. The J segment lost 7 bases and the V segment lost 4 bases, leaving 7 bases of the junction unmatched. The CDR3 protein is CASSPLAGGQNTQYF. The CDR3, as DNA: TGCGCCAGCAGCCCTCTAGCGGGAGGGCAGAATACGCAGTATTTT. Combining the CDR3 with reference TRBV5-1 and TRBJ2-3 gives the whole variable domain KAGVTQTPRYLIKTRGQQVTLSCSPISGHRSVSWYQQTPGQGLQFLFEYFSETQRNKGNFPGRFSGRQFSNSRSEMNVSTLELGDSALYLCASSPLAGGQNTQYFGPGTRLTVL.

The J gene is TRBJ1-1, the V gene TRBV12-5; possible D gene TRBD1, 5 bases. The CDR3 runs to 14 residues. Deletions cut 7 bases from V and 6 bases from J, with 18 bases between. CDR1 is LGHNT, CDR2 FRNRAP, per germline. DNA of the CDR3: TGTGCTAGTGACTCCGACAGATCTTGGGCTGAAGCTTTCTTT. It yields the protein CASDSDRSWAEAFF.

The J gene is TRBJ1-1, the V gene TRBV11-2; D remains ambiguous. The length of the CDR3 is 13 residues. The V gene's germline CDR1 is SGHAT and CDR2 FQNNGV. Trimming stripped 5 bases from V and 4 bases from J, with 11 bases between. CDR3 in DNA: TGTGCCAGCAGCCCCGGTACCGGCACTGAAGCTTTCTTT. As protein: CASSPGTGTEAFF.

The rearrangement joins TRBV5-8 to TRBJ2-1; 9 nucleotides align to TRBD2. Germline V CDR1 and CDR2: SGHTS, YDEGEE. CDR3 length: 15 residues. V was pared by 2 bases and J by 0 bases, with 0 bases of the junction left unmatched. The CDR3 is CASSFSGSSYNEQFF. The DNA for the CDR3 is TGTGCCAGCAGCTTTAGCGGGAGCTCCTACAATGAGCAGTTCTTC.

In the case of this clone: In the same sample, other DNA sequences code for this CDR3. The chain recombines TRBV2 with TRBJ2-3; perhaps TRBD1 as D (6 bases). V lost 1 base and J 3 bases, leaving 8 bases between the germline ends. The V gene's germline CDR1 is SNHLY and CDR2 FYNNEI. This CDR3 has 14 amino acids. CDR3 sequence (DNA): TGTGCCAGCAGTGAAGTTAGGGGGACAGATACGCAGTATTTT. It translates to CASSEVRGTDTQYF.

The chain carries TRBV2 and TRBJ2-3, with 11 bases that match TRBD2. V was pared by 8 bases and J by 0 bases, with 7 bases of the junction left unmatched. Germline CDR1 is SNHLY and CDR2 is FYNNEI. The CDR3 sequence is 16 residues long. The CDR3 loop is CASGPLAGGSTDTQYF. In DNA, the CDR3 is TGTGCCAGCGGTCCCTTAGCGGGGGGGAGCACAGATACGCAGTATTTT.

The chain joins TRBV4-1 to TRBJ1-5; 7 positions agree with TRBD1. Germline V gene sequence: CDR1 MGHRA, CDR2 YSYEKL. The trim removed 3 bases at V and 2 bases at J, leaving 10 bases unmatched. This CDR3 has 17 residues. The CDR3 is CASSQAFDREGNQPQHF. For the CDR3, the DNA is TGCGCCAGCAGCCAGGCTTTTGACAGGGAAGGCAATCAGCCCCAGCATTTT.

This chain joins TRBV6-4 and TRBJ2-7, with D perhaps TRBD2 (6 bases). The CDR3 runs 15 residues. Trimming took off 7 bases at V and 3 bases at J, with 19 bases between the two ends. CDR1 and CDR2 from the germline V gene are MRHNA and SNTAGT. CDR3 loop: CASTGKDGSRYEQYF. In DNA form, the CDR3 reads TGTGCCAGCACCGGGAAGGACGGGAGTCGCTACGAGCAGTACTTC.

The rearrangement links TRBV5-1 to TRBJ1-6; D possibly corresponds to TRBD1 (6 bases). Looked up from germline, CDR1 is SGHRS and CDR2 is YFSETQ. The CDR3 loop spans 14 amino acids. Between the trimmed V and J ends, which lost 2 bases and 6 bases, there was a span of 9 bases. CDR3 coding DNA: TGCGCCAGCAGCTTTACAGGGAGTAATTCACCCCTCCACTTT. It translates to CASSFTGSNSPLHF.

The genes are TRBV5-1 and TRBJ1-2; 9 positions match TRBD1. Germline V gives CDR1 SGHRS, CDR2 YFSETQ. The CDR3 sequence is 16 residues long. The ends lost 4 bases at V and 3 bases at J; junction bases unmatched: 10. The CDR3 reads CASSLGQGKEDYGYTF. The CDR3 nucleotides read TGCGCCAGCAGCCTGGGACAGGGTAAGGAAGACTATGGCTACACCTTC.

J is TRBJ2-3 and V is TRBV9, with D possibly being TRBD2 (6 bases). The CDR3 loop spans 14 amino acids. The V gene lost 1 base and the J gene lost 2 bases, with 8 bases spanning the gap. Germline V gives CDR1 SGDLS, CDR2 YYNGEE. CDR3 loop: CASSVTSNTDTQYF. DNA for the CDR3: TGTGCCAGCAGCGTAACTAGCAACACAGATACGCAGTATTTT.

V is TRBV19 and J is TRBJ1-3, with D tentatively TRBD1 (5 bases). CDR1 is LNHDA and CDR2 is SQIVND in the germline V gene (reference sequence). The CDR3 consists of 15 residues. The V end lost 5 bases, the J end lost 3 bases, and 14 bases lay between the germline ends. This CDR3 reads CASSSGGTFGNTIYF. CDR3 nucleotides: TGTGCCAGTAGTTCCGGCGGGACTTTTGGAAACACCATATATTTT.